This T cell receptor beta chain came from a study of CD8+CD57+ T cells in acquired aplastic anemia. V gave up 2 bases and J gave up 5 bases; unmatched junction bases: 5. Germline V gene lookup returns CDR1 MNHEY and CDR2 SVGAGI. This CDR3 is built from 14 residues. Genomic DNA templated the TCR beta VDJ and CDR3 profiling. TCRdb re-derived calls from the reads in MiXCR, one entry per CDR3 protein. The data contain about 180,000 distinct CDR3 sequences, 48% of them singletons. Regarding the study as a whole: Patients shared just under 30 CD8+ CDR3 sequences with controls.

On this clonotype itself: Its cognate antigen is unknown.

The sequenced patients had an expansion of CD8+CD57+ cells seen by flow cytometry. At the time of blood sampling, patients had not yet received any therapy. This clonotype was obtained from a human donor with aplastic anemia. V is TRBV6-5 and J is TRBJ2-5; TRBD1 agrees at 7 bases. Sequencing used sorted CD4+, CD8+, or CD8+CD57+ T cells (not recorded which) from PBMCs. The DNA of the CDR3 is TGTGCCAGCAGTTACCGGGACAGAGGGGAGACCCAGTACTTC. This translates into CASSYRDRGETQYF.